This T cell receptor (beta chain) was documented in a study of blood T cell repertoires in COVID-19. CDR1 SGHNT and CDR2 YENEEA come from the germline V gene. The CDR3 consists of 18 residues. Unmatched junction bases numbered 12, after V lost 1 base and J lost 1 base. Method: immunoSEQ multiplex PCR; TCRdb's copy keeps in-frame clones and lacks some. The sample lists over 40,000 clones, 90% to 95% seen once, with about 10% in the top ten. The receptor was isolated from a woman of 80 years or more with acute or convalescent COVID-19. The sample consisted of peripheral blood. The chain links TRBV11-3 to TRBJ1-1, with TRBD1 matching over 7 bases. For the CDR3, the DNA is TGTGCCAGCAGCTTAGGGATGAAGACAGGGCTACAGAACACTGAAGCTTTCTTT. This gives the protein CASSLGMKTGLQNTEAFF.